This T cell receptor (beta chain) was sequenced during a study of cytomegalovirus exposure and HLA in healthy donors. Study-wide results and limits: A later analysis found common viral pathogens apparently linked to several of the most significant clusters. In the analysis, some V segments, TRBV6-2 and TRBV6-3 included, were excluded as indistinguishable. Presence/absence analyses assumed roughly uniform sequencing depth across donors.

Regarding this clone: What it binds is not known.

The CDR3 has 17 amino acids. Germline assignment: CDR1 MGHRA and CDR2 YSYEKL. Trimming stripped 0 bases from V and 0 bases from J, with 11 bases between. The primer mix had 60 Vbeta and 13 Jbeta primers. Assay used: immunoSEQ multiplex PCR; TCRdb lists only in-frame clones, some missing. The repertoire holds 75,000 to 90,000 clones, with 65% to 85% as singletons. Material: PBMCs. The V gene is TRBV4-1, the J gene TRBJ1-4; no clear D gene. The sequence derives from a man in his forties or fifties in good health and CMV-seronegative. The CDR3 loop is CASSQDLRYATNEKLFF. The CDR3 DNA follows: TGCGCCAGCAGCCAAGATTTACGGTATGCAACTAATGAAAAACTGTTTTTT.